Following are 5 T cell receptor beta chains from one sample sequenced in a study of blood T cell repertoires in COVID-19. The assay was immunoSEQ multiplex PCR, and TCRdb's table has in-frame clones only and misses some. The profile shows fewer than 450,000 clones, around nine tenths of them singletons. Sequencing input: peripheral blood. The receptors come from a young woman who had recovered from COVID-19.

V and J are TRBV4-3 and TRBJ1-6; no reliable D call. Trimming left V 0 bases short and J 6 bases short, with 9 bases between. This CDR3 contains 15 residues. Germline assignment: CDR1 LGHNA and CDR2 YSLEER. The CDR3 sequence is CASSQDGRLNSPLHF. CDR3 in DNA: TGCGCCAGCAGCCAAGATGGCAGACTTAATTCACCCCTCCACTTT.

Written as DNA, the CDR3 is TGTGCCACCAGCCGGACTAGCGGAGTTTACAATGAGCAGTTCTTC. Translation: CATSRTSGVYNEQFF. This sequence joins TRBV24-1 and TRBJ2-1; 10 nucleotides align to TRBD2. The junction had 6 bases not matched to a gene; V was cut back by 7 bases and J by 4 bases. The CDR3 covers 15 residues. Germline V gene sequence: CDR1 KGHDR, CDR2 SFDVKD.

V gene TRBV19 combines with J gene TRBJ1-1; D is uncertain. CDR1 LNHDA and CDR2 SQIVND come from the germline V gene (reference sequence). The CDR3 is made up of 11 amino acids. Trimming shortened V by 7 bases and J by 4 bases, and 7 bases separated the two germline ends. CDR3 residues: CASIEGTEAFF. CDR3 sequence (DNA): TGTGCCAGTATTGAGGGCACTGAAGCTTTCTTT.

This chain links TRBV9 with TRBJ2-7, with 12 bases lining up with TRBD2. The germline gives CDR1 SGDLS, CDR2 YYNGEE. The CDR3 contains 14 residues. With 3 bases clipped from V and 2 bases from J, the junction kept 0 bases outside the gene matches. CDR3 nucleotides: TGTGCCAGCAGCGGGACTAGCGGGACCTACGAGCAGTACGTC. This sequence encodes CASSGTSGTYEQYV.

The table lists this clone with a count of one. The rearrangement joins TRBV14 to TRBJ2-3, with a weak D call TRBD2 (6 bases). The V end lost 4 bases, the J end lost 3 bases, and 14 bases lay between the germline ends. CDR1 and CDR2 from the germline V gene are SGHDN and FVKESK. The CDR3 is 15 residues long. This CDR3 is CASSPRRERTDTQYF. The DNA of the CDR3 is TGTGCCAGCAGCCCCCGGAGGGAAAGGACAGATACGCAGTATTTT.